Given below is one T cell receptor (beta chain) in context. The antigen is unknown. Assay: immunoSEQ multiplex PCR; the TCRdb copy retains only in-frame clones and omits some. The sample holds some 110,000 clones, 90% to 95% seen once. V lost 6 bases to trimming and J lost 4 bases, with 23 bases between them. The CDR3 loop spans 17 amino acids. CDR1 is SNHLY and CDR2 is FYNNEI in the germline V gene. This entry comes from a study of graft-versus-host responses after intestinal transplantation. For the study at large: Grafts that recipients had were multivisceral, liver-intestinal, or isolated intestinal transplants. The study gave all recipients anti-thymocyte globulin induction, then tacrolimus and steroids for approximately 3 years.

Study outcomes and limitations: The highest levels of circulating GvH clones went along with early declines in HvG clones after transplant.

The sequencing used unstimulated CD8+ T cells sorted from spleen or lymph node cells, collected before transplant. This clonotype originated in a human donor who was the organ donor for an intestinal transplant. This sequence joins TRBV2 and TRBJ2-3, with D tentatively TRBD1 or TRBD2 (7 bases each). The CDR3 protein is CASSFPRDREGADTQYF. The CDR3 region has the DNA TGTGCCAGCAGCTTCCCCAGAGACAGGGAGGGCGCAGATACGCAGTATTTT.